This TCR beta chain stems from a study of shared clonotypes between healthy human individuals. Method: immunoSEQ multiplex PCR; TCRdb's copy keeps in-frame clones and lacks some. The sample has some 350,000 clones, roughly 70% seen once. Germline V gene lookup returns CDR1 LNHDA and CDR2 SQIVND (reference sequence). The CDR3 is made up of 14 amino acids. V lost 6 bases to trimming and J lost 0 bases, with 11 bases between them. The V and J genes are TRBV19 and TRBJ2-5; TRBD1 is a possible D gene (6 bases). Sequencing was done on a sample of memory CD4+ T cells sorted from blood. Subset meaning: CD45RA-negative fraction. This sequence originates from a man aged 25 to 45 in good health. The CDR3 loop reads CASSAGTYQETQYF. The CDR3, as DNA: TGTGCCAGTAGCGCCGGGACATACCAAGAGACCCAGTACTTC.